The 10 T cell receptor beta chains below all came from one sample that was sequenced in a study of blood T cell repertoires in COVID-19. The assay was immunoSEQ multiplex PCR, and TCRdb's table has in-frame clones only and misses some. The sample holds about 15,000 clones, around 90% seen once. The sequenced material came from peripheral blood. The receptors here all came from a man aged 50-60 years with active COVID-19.

This clone was seen just once. Written as DNA, the CDR3 is TGTGCCAGCAGCCAAGATTCGGTCAATCAGCCCCAGCATTTT. Translation: CASSQDSVNQPQHF. The gene calls are TRBV3-1 (or the pseudogene TRBV3-2) and TRBJ1-5; no reliable D call. The V end was cut by 0 bases, the J end by 3 bases, with 6 bases between. The CDR3 covers 14 residues. Per the germline V gene, CDR1 is LGHDT and CDR2 is YNNKEL (reference sequence).

The V call is TRBV7-8, the J call TRBJ1-1, with D maybe TRBD1 (6 bases). The CDR3 contains 16 residues. Germline V gene lookup returns CDR1 SGHVS and CDR2 FQNEAQ. The V end lost 5 bases, the J end lost 4 bases, and 20 bases lay between the germline ends. The CDR3 nucleotides read TGTGCCAGCAGCCCTCGGGGGGGCGGCATGGGCACTGAAGCTTTCTTT. This gives the protein CASSPRGGGMGTEAFF.

This chain uses TRBV6-2 or TRBV6-3 with TRBJ2-2; 7 bases fit TRBD2. This CDR3 region has 16 residues. Germline V lookup: CDR1 MNHEY, CDR2 SVGEGT. V shed 1 base, J shed 6 bases, and the junction held 8 bases outside the gene matches. Here the CDR3 DNA reads TGTGCCAGCAGTTACTTAAAAACTAGCGTAGCCGGGGAGCTGTTTTTT. Amino acid sequence: CASSYLKTSVAGELFF.

Regarding this clone: The sample has other DNA sequences that encode this CDR3 too. The CDR3 here is CSASSSSGYTF. Here the CDR3 DNA reads TGCAGTGCTAGTAGCTCGAGTGGCTACACCTTC. The chain is built from TRBV20-1 and TRBJ1-2; D ambiguous. The CDR3 extends over 11 amino acids. Germline V gene sequence: CDR1 DFQATT, CDR2 SNEGSKA (reference sequence). Trimming took 3 bases from V and 7 from J, leaving 9 bases between them.

This clone was detected once. The genes are TRBV10-3 and TRBJ1-1; 7 bases are shared with TRBD1. The ends lost 8 bases at V and 7 bases at J; junction bases unmatched: 10. The CDR3 totals 13 residues. CDR1 is ENHRY, CDR2 SYGVKD, per germline. CDR3 sequence (DNA): TGTGCCATCTTTCATCCACAGGGGCATGAAGCTTTCTTT. Amino acid sequence: CAIFHPQGHEAFF.

The CDR3 DNA reads as TGCAGCGTCTCCGGGACAGGGGGGTATGAGCAGTACTTC. It yields the protein CSVSGTGGYEQYF. This sequence joins TRBV29-1 and TRBJ2-7; 11 bases map to TRBD1. Germline-derived CDR1 and CDR2 are SQVTM and ANQGSEA. This CDR3 contains 13 residues. V lost 6 bases to trimming and J lost 7 bases; unmatched junction nucleotides: 8.

This clone has just one count. The genes are TRBV13 and TRBJ2-1, with 8 bases that match TRBD2. CDR1 is PRHDT and CDR2 is FYEKMQ in the germline V gene (reference sequence). The CDR3 spans 16 residues. V trimming: 5 bases; J trimming: 0 bases; junction bases outside the gene matches: 6. The CDR3 DNA is TGTGCCAGCAGCCCCGAGAGCGGGAGCTCCTACAATGAGCAGTTCTTC. Protein product: CASSPESGSSYNEQFF.

The rearrangement uses TRBV10-2 and TRBJ2-2, with TRBD2 matching 12 bases. J gave up 7 bases and V 6 bases, and 9 bases lay outside the gene matches. Per germline, CDR1 WSHSY and CDR2 SAAADI. The CDR3 length is 16 residues. The CDR3 spells CASRALAGGPSGELFF. CDR3 coding DNA: TGCGCCAGCAGGGCCCTAGCGGGAGGGCCTAGCGGGGAGCTGTTTTTT.

The V and J genes are TRBV5-6 and TRBJ1-2; 8 bases are a match to TRBD1. CDR3 length: 11 residues. The germline V gene encodes CDR1 SGHDT and CDR2 YYEEEE. Trimming took 4 bases from V and 10 from J; bases not matched to a gene: 3. This CDR3 reads CASSEDRAYTF. The CDR3 coding sequence is TGTGCCAGCAGCGAGGACAGGGCCTACACCTTC. Full variable domain (rest looked up from reference TRBV5-6 and TRBJ1-2): DAGVTQSPTHLIKTRGQQVTLRCSPKSGHDTVSWYQQALGQGPQFIFQYYEEEERQRGNFPDRFSGHQFPNYSSELNVNALLLGDSALYLCASSEDRAYTFGSGTRLTVV.

The J gene is TRBJ2-5, the V gene TRBV5-5, with D possibly TRBD2 on 6 matching bases. With 0 bases removed from V and 4 bases from J, the gap between germline ends came to 13 bases. Germline values: CDR1 SGHKS, CDR2 YYEKEE (reference sequence). The CDR3 sequence is 15 residues long. This chain's CDR3 is CASSLAGDSRETQYF. The CDR3 DNA follows: TGTGCCAGCAGCTTGGCCGGGGACTCCAGAGAGACCCAGTACTTC.